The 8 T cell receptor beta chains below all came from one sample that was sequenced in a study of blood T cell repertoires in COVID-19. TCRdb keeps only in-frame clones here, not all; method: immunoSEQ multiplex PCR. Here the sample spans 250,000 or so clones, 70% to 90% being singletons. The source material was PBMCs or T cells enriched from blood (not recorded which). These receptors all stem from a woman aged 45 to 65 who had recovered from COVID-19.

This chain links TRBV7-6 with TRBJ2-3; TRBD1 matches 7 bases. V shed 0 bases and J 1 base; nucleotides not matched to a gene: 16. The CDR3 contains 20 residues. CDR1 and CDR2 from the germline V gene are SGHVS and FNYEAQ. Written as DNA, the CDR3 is TGTGCCAGCAGCTTAGCGGTAAAGGGGGCTTTCTGGGACGGCACAGATACGCAGTATTTT. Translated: CASSLAVKGAFWDGTDTQYF.

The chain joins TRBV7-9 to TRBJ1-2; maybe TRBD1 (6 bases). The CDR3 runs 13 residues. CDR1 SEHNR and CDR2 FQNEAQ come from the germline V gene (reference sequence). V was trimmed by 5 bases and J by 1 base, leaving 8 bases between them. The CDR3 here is CASSPDSNYGYTF. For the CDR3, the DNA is TGTGCCAGCAGCCCGGACAGTAACTATGGCTACACCTTC.

CDR3 protein: CASSFQGGNNSPLHF. CDR3 sequence (DNA): TGCGCCAGCAGCTTCCAGGGGGGAAATAATTCACCCCTCCACTTT. V gene TRBV5-1 combines with J gene TRBJ1-6; 7 bases are shared with TRBD1. V lost 2 bases and J lost 5; bases outside the gene matches: 4. Germline V lookup: CDR1 SGHRS, CDR2 YFSETQ. This CDR3 has 15 amino acids.

In DNA, the CDR3 is TGCGCCAGCAGCTTGGCCCCGGGACTAGCGGGATGGGGCACAGATACGCAGTATTTT. It translates to CASSLAPGLAGWGTDTQYF. The chain joins TRBV5-1 to TRBJ2-3; the match to TRBD2 covers 13 bases. After removal of 0 bases from V and 1 base from J, the junction contained 8 bases not matched to a gene. CDR3 size: 19 residues. CDR1 and CDR2 from the germline V gene are SGHRS and YFSETQ.

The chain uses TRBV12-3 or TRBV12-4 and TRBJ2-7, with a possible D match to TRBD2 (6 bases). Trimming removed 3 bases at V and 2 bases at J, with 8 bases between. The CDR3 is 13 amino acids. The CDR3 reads CASSLEGPYEQYF. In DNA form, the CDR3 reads TGTGCCAGCAGTTTGGAGGGCCCCTACGAGCAGTACTTC.

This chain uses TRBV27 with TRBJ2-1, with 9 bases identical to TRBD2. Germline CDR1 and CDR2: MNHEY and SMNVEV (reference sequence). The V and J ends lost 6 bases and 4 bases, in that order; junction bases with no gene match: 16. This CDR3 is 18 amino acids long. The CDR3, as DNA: TGTGCCAGCAGCTTTGGACTAGCGCCACGGAGTTCGTACAATGAGCAGTTCTTC. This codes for CASSFGLAPRSSYNEQFF.

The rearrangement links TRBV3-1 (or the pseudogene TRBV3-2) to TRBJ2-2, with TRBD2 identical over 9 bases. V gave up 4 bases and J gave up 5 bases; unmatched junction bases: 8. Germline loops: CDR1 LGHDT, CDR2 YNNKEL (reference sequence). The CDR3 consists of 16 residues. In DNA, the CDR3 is TGTGCCAGCAGCCCCCCAGGGACTAGCCGGACCGGGGAGCTGTTTTTT. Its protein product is CASSPPGTSRTGELFF.

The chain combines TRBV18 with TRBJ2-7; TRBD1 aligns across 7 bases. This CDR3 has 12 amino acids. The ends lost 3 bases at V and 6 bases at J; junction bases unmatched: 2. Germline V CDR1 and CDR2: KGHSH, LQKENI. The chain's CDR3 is CASSPGQIEQYF. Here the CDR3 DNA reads TGTGCCAGCTCACCGGGACAGATCGAGCAGTACTTC.